These 6 T cell receptor beta chains came from one sample sequenced in a study of blood T cell repertoires in COVID-19 (dated by TCRdb to the early 2020s). The library was produced with the immunoSEQ multiplex PCR assay. TCRdb took over this immuneACCESS table, retaining in-frame rearrangements with V and J assigned. Such tables are incomplete; in checked studies, under half of the missing clones stem from an unresolved V gene, and the remainder is unexplained. The sample profile shows roughly 70,000 clones; around four fifths of them were found once. The ten largest clonotypes hold more than 9.5% of the sample. Sequenced sample: peripheral blood. Every receptor here comes from a human donor in a cohort sampled during active COVID-19.

The chain is built from TRBV10-3 and TRBJ1-4; 9 positions match TRBD1. The V segment lost 6 bases and the J segment 5 bases; nucleotides outside the gene matches: 7. The length of the CDR3 is 15 residues. Germline loops: CDR1 ENHRY, CDR2 SYGVKD. The CDR3 reads CAISRGQGLNEKLFF. Written as DNA, the CDR3 is TGTGCCATCAGCCGCGGACAGGGGTTAAATGAAAAACTGTTTTTT.

This rearrangement joins TRBV19 to TRBJ2-7; no reliable D call. From germline, CDR1 is LNHDA and CDR2 SQIVND (reference sequence). The CDR3 extends over 13 amino acids. The germline V and J ends were trimmed by 6 bases and 2 bases, with 11 bases remaining between them. The CDR3 here is CASSPGSPYEQYF. As DNA, the CDR3 is TGTGCCAGTAGCCCAGGCTCTCCCTACGAGCAGTACTTC.

The chain links TRBV10-3 to TRBJ2-7, with 7 bases identical to TRBD1. The V and J ends lost 0 bases and 7 bases, in that order; junction bases with no gene match: 9. The CDR3 consists of 15 residues. CDR1 ENHRY and CDR2 SYGVKD come from the germline V gene. The DNA for the CDR3 is TGTGCCATCAGTGAGTCCGGACAGGCCCCTCGGGAGCAGTACTTC. Its translation: CAISESGQAPREQYF.

V is TRBV24-1 and J is TRBJ2-1, with 10 bases fitting TRBD1. Germline CDR1 KGHDR, CDR2 SFDVKD. V lost 2 bases to trimming and J lost 6 bases; unmatched junction nucleotides: 3. This CDR3 comprises 15 residues. DNA for the CDR3: TGTGCCACCAGTGATTCGGACAGGGGGACCAATGAGCAGTTCTTC. This sequence encodes CATSDSDRGTNEQFF.

CDR3 DNA sequence: TGTGCCTGGAGTCCACCGGGACAGACTAATGAAAAACTGTTTTTT. It translates to CAWSPPGQTNEKLFF. The rearrangement links TRBV30 to TRBJ1-4; 7 bases map to TRBD1. V shed 2 bases, J shed 2 bases, and the junction held 5 bases outside the gene matches. Germline CDR1 and CDR2: GTSNPN and SVGIG (reference sequence). The CDR3 sequence is 15 residues long.

The J gene is TRBJ1-1, the V gene TRBV4-3, with 8 bases identical to TRBD1. CDR1 is LGHNA, CDR2 YSLEER, per germline. V dropped 3 bases and J dropped 3; count of bases not matched to a gene: 6. The CDR3 extends over 15 amino acids. CDR3 residues: CASSQGQVGDTEAFF. The CDR3, as DNA: TGCGCCAGCAGCCAGGGACAGGTTGGAGACACTGAAGCTTTCTTT.